The 2 T cell receptor beta chains below all came from one sample that was sequenced in a study of T cell repertoires in cytomegalovirus infection. TCRdb reprocessed the reads with MiXCR, giving one entry per CDR3 protein. The repertoire includes around 740,000 distinct CDR3 sequences, about 40% of them detected once, and 2.5% to 3.5% sits in the top ten. The sequenced sample was PBMCs. These receptors all stem from a human donor in good health (CMV status not recorded). Some clones in this sample may be carry-over from other donors' samples.

The J gene is TRBJ2-3, the V gene TRBV4-2; D is unclear. V was pared by 3 bases and J by 5 bases, with 24 bases between. The germline CDR1 and CDR2 sequences are LGHNA and YNFKEQ. CDR3 length equals 18 residues. The CDR3 bases are TGTGCCAGCAGCCAGCTTATCTCGGACGCATCTACGGGAGATACGCAGTATTTT. Amino acids: CASSQLISDASTGDTQYF.

This clonotype was seen a handful of times. This sequence joins TRBV7-9 and TRBJ2-2; D may be TRBD1 or TRBD2 (6 bases each). V was cut by 3 bases and J by 5 bases, with 19 bases left in between. The V gene's germline CDR1 is SEHNR and CDR2 FQNEAQ (reference sequence). This CDR3 is built from 17 residues. Here the CDR3 reads CASSFRGQGRRTGELFF. Here the CDR3 DNA reads TGTGCCAGCAGCTTTCGGGGGCAGGGGCGAAGGACCGGGGAGCTGTTTTTT. The variable domain in full, completed from reference TRBV7-9 and TRBJ2-2, reads DTGVSQNPRHKITKRGQNVTFRCDPISEHNRLYWYRQTLGQGPEFLTYFQNEAQLEKSRLLSDRFSAERPKGSFSTLEIQRTEQGDSAMYLCASSFRGQGRRTGELFFGEGSRLTVL.